The source of this TCR beta chain is a study of Graves' ophthalmopathy and Graves' hyperthyroidism (dated by TCRdb to 2016 to 2019). Context from the whole study: Peripheral blood was collected at initial diagnosis, prior to any treatment. To tell Graves' ophthalmopathy apart from Graves' hyperthyroidism, and to predict which patients would progress to ophthalmopathy, the study relied on TCR beta repertoire signatures. In total, some 140 blood samples were TCR-sequenced: 43 ophthalmopathy, some 75 hyperthyroidism and roughly 17 hyperthyroidism-to-ophthalmopathy patients. To explore V-J signatures that distinguish ophthalmopathy from hyperthyroidism, a discovery set of around 100 patients was enrolled, made up of 43 with ophthalmopathy and fewer than 60 with stable hyperthyroidism. The independent validation cohort included 18 to 20 hyperthyroidism patients plus 17 patients who later progressed from hyperthyroidism to ophthalmopathy. In about six hyperthyroidism patients, the T-cell repertoires found in thyroid tissue were compared with those found in blood. Following sample collection, hyperthyroidism patients were given methimazole at a starting dose of 30 mg daily, and ophthalmopathy patients were given high-dose intravenous methylprednisolone.

The germline V gene encodes CDR1 SEHNR and CDR2 FQNEAQ (reference sequence). V drops 5 bases and J drops 11 bases, leaving 12 bases in between. From its cysteine to its phenylalanine, the CDR3 spans 11 amino acids. Only the CDR3 portion is preserved as DNA: 33 bases, with reading frame beginning at the first base. For repertoire sequencing, TCR beta CDR3 regions were amplified from RNA transcripts. HTBI primers and the Qiagen OneStep RT-PCR kit were used in a first-round RT-PCR, which was followed by a second-round multiplex PCR, size selection and purification. The libraries underwent paired-end sequencing with 100 bp reads on an Illumina HiSeq2000. The source study handled its data this way. SOAPnuke was used to process the reads, throwing out any read that had adapters, had uncalled bases, had a mean Phred below 15, or lacked an exact constant-primer or identifier match. High-quality paired reads were merged with COPE v1.2.5. Clonotypes were defined as unique nucleotide sequences and were aligned to IMGT TRB V, D and J references using MiTCR v1.1. Analysis was restricted to V-J combinations with a frequency above 0.0001, which covered roughly 99% of repertoires. A TCR clonal expansion and chaos score per V-J combination was defined as the ratio of F50 clonal expansion to chaos observed in the TCRdist matrix. Welch's t-statistics and random forest were used to narrow the features down to around 13 V-J combinations, which were then fed into a naive Bayes classifier. The similarity between thyroid and blood repertoires was quantified using the Morisita-Horn index. The public reads were reprocessed in TCRdb via fastp at Q25 and MiXCR, keeping in-frame beta chains. A single entry per CDR3 protein holds the most common genes and DNA from its merged rows. TCRdb's processing, not the authors' own work, is the source of the V and J calls. This sample is represented by more than 550,000 distinct CDR3 sequences; more than 40% of them were singletons. Together, the top ten hold over 2.5% of the sample.

Ophthalmopathy patients were characterized by moderately to severely active disease, a Clinical Activity Score of at least 3, a NOSPECS grade of at least 4, and a disease duration under 3 months. Patients with other autoimmune diseases, uncontrolled infections, pregnancy or lactation were excluded from the study. Clinical symptoms, serum thyroxine, TRAb, thyroid ultrasound and orbital computed tomography were used for diagnosis. Using Ficoll-Paque density gradient centrifugation, PBMCs were isolated from about 9.2 ml of fresh peripheral blood. Total RNA was extracted with Trizol reagent and quality-checked on an Agilent 2100 Bioanalyzer. Study-level results and caveats: In cross-validation, the 13-signature model distinguished ophthalmopathy from stable hyperthyroidism with approximately 90% sensitivity and around 81% specificity, and in the test set the corresponding values were 80% and 75%. Most expanded thyroid clonotypes with a frequency above 0.001 also appeared in blood, which suggests that blood repertoires may reflect the immune response in the thyroid. In validation, the model predicted ophthalmopathy progression with about 70% sensitivity and approximately 72% specificity; more than ten predicted patients were CT-confirmed with GO in a median of approximately 6.5 months. No statistical method was used to predetermine the sample size, and group allocation was not hidden from the investigators.

About this clonotype itself: Its target antigen remains unknown. A much larger clonotype is one base distant, so this may be a read error.

The sequenced sample consisted of peripheral blood. The chain is assembled from TRBV7-9 and TRBJ1-1, with no confidently assigned D gene. The clonotype comes from an adult man with Graves' ophthalmopathy. CDR3 protein: CASSAASGAFF. Here is the DNA: TGTGCCAGCAGCGCCGCCAGCGGGGCTTTCTTT.